In its sample, the clone carrying this TCR beta chain was seen a few times. Its antigen remains unidentified. Losses at the gene ends were 6 bases for V and 1 base for J; bases not matched to a gene: 9. CDR1 DFQATT and CDR2 SNEGSKA come from the germline V gene (reference sequence). There are 15 residues in the CDR3. This record belongs to a study of blood T cells in healthy people across ages. Overall study results and limits: Underestimates were what the diversity estimates from one million T cells were considered to be.

Combining a sample-barcoded 5' primer with a J-beta primer mix, a second PCR ran for about 6 to 11 cycles. Each cDNA molecule received a tag from a template-switch adaptor that had 12 random nucleotides. The yield of each sample was at least 2.5 million CDR3-containing paired-end reads. TCRdb passed the 5' RACE reads through MiXCR, listing each CDR3 protein once. Of approximately 670,000 distinct CDR3 sequences listed, 40% to 50% are singletons. V gene TRBV20-1 combines with J gene TRBJ2-3, with 8 positions matching TRBD1. The material sequenced was blood. This TCR came from an elderly man in good health. The CDR3 sequence: CSAAGGALRTDTQYF. CDR3 in DNA: TGCAGTGCCGCAGGGGGCGCATTACGCACAGATACGCAGTATTTT.